This T cell receptor beta chain was obtained from a study of T cells after yellow fever vaccination. As for the study in general: Some fractions had low cell numbers, and these were prepared with SMART-Seq v4 Ultra Low Input.

Findings of the study overall: Subsequent to the booster, the majority of primary-vaccination clones reappeared (96% CD4, 85% to 90% CD8).

This clonotype was recorded at least ten times. Antigen specificity is unknown. Trimming removed 2 bases at V and 7 bases at J, with 21 bases between. The CDR3 runs to 17 residues. The germline gives CDR1 SGHTA, CDR2 FQGNSA. Universal primer sites and UMIs were introduced during 5'RACE template-switching synthesis of TCR cDNA. Each CDR3 protein gets one entry after TCRdb re-called the 5' RACE reads with MiXCR. The sample has approximately 510,000 distinct CDR3 sequences, 21% seen once; the top ten hold around 16%. This receptor was taken from a man aged 18 to 35 who received the YFV17D yellow fever vaccine. The sample here was PBMCs, taken around 3 weeks after the first yellow fever vaccination. The chain couples TRBV7-2 to TRBJ2-1, with D possibly being TRBD1 or TRBD2 (6 bases each). The CDR3 region has the DNA TGTGCCAGCAGCTTATATAGGGGGGCTACCACTGGGAATGAGCAGTTCTTC. Its protein product is CASSLYRGATTGNEQFF. The full variable domain, in which reference TRBV7-2 and TRBJ2-1 provide the parts outside the CDR3, is GAGVSQSPSNKVTEKGKDVELRCDPISGHTALYWYRQSLGQGLEFLIYFQGNSAPDKSGLPSDRFSAERTGGSVSTLTIQRTQQEDSAVYLCASSLYRGATTGNEQFFGPGTRLTVL.